This TCR beta chain appears in the sequencing data of a study of regulatory T cells in long-lasting Graves disease. This CDR3 region has 13 residues. Trimming shortened V by 6 bases and J by 6 bases, and 15 bases separated the two germline ends. Looked up from germline, CDR1 is DFQATT and CDR2 is SNEGSKA (reference sequence). Time point meaning: newly diagnosed GD, antithyroid drugs for less than 3 months. RNA from PBMCs was the source of the TCR library. With iRepertoire HTBI primers and Arm-PCR of CDR3 regions, TCR beta libraries were built. TCRdb independently ran MiXCR on the multiplex PCR reads; one entry per CDR3 protein. This table holds about 350,000 distinct CDR3 sequences, roughly a sixth found once. General study findings and limits: Sample size was small, which may have lowered accuracy.

This clonotype has a handful of counts. Its antigen is not identified. The sample was also linked to a second study, of T cells in Graves' hyperthyroidism and ophthalmopathy. That report notes: Newly diagnosed hyperthyroidism patients aged 18 to 65 years had disease lasting under 2 months.

The TCR was taken from a man aged 35-49 years with Graves disease. The chain couples TRBV20-1 to TRBJ1-3; perhaps TRBD1 as D (5 bases). The sequencing used peripheral blood mononuclear cells (PBMCs), collected at new diagnosis, from a patient treated with antithyroid drugs. CDR3 loop: CSAPSGGANTIYF. The CDR3 DNA reads as TGCAGTGCCCCAAGTGGGGGAGCAAACACCATATATTTT.